This is a list of T cell receptor beta chains from one sample in a study of blood T cell repertoires in COVID-19. Profiled with immunoSEQ multiplex PCR; TCRdb holds only in-frame clones, not every one. The sample records over 100,000 clones, roughly 86% being singletons. Sequenced: peripheral blood. These receptors originate from a woman in her 70s with COVID-19, enrolled during active disease. Both conserved end residues are part of each CDR3. Fields, in order: D gene, CDR3 length, clone size, J gene, V gene, CDR3 DNA, CDR3 protein. D genes are given only for firm matches. Size tells how often a clone was seen (once, few, many) or the class of an expanded clone, and some rows leave it out.

TRBD1 | 15 | . | TRBJ2-7 | TRBV5-6 | TGTGCCAGCAGGCAAGGACAGGGTTTCGCCTACGAGCAGTACTTC | CASRQGQGFAYEQYF
TRBD2 | 18 | . | TRBJ2-1 | TRBV7-9 | TGTGCCAGCAACCCAACCCCCAGCGGGGGGGCTTCCTACAATGAGCAGTTCTTC | CASNPTPSGGASYNEQFF
TRBD1 | 14 | once | TRBJ1-1 | TRBV7-9 | TGTGCCAGCAGCTTAGAGACCGGGGGACAGGAAGCTTTCTTT | CASSLETGGQEAFF
. | 15 | . | TRBJ1-1 | TRBV7-9 | TGTGCCAGCAGCCCGAGGACAGACATGAACACTGAAGCTTTCTTT | CASSPRTDMNTEAFF
. | 12 | . | TRBJ1-5 | TRBV21-1 | TGTGCCAGCGAGGATGGCAATCAGCCCCAGCATTTT | CASEDGNQPQHF
TRBD2 | 15 | few | TRBJ2-3 | TRBV19 | TGTGCCAGTAGTGAACTAGCGGATAGCACAGATACGCAGTATTTT | CASSELADSTDTQYF
. | 13 | . | TRBJ2-6 | TRBV29-1 | TGCAGCGTGCACAGCTCTGGGGCCAACGTCCTGACTTTC | CSVHSSGANVLTF
. | 13 | . | TRBJ1-1 | TRBV10-1 | TGCGCCAGCAGTCCGACAGTGAACACTGAAGCTTTCTTT | CASSPTVNTEAFF
. | 15 | . | TRBJ1-1 | TRBV5-1 | TGCGCCAGCAGTACCGCACCCCGGGACACCACTGAAGCTTTCTTT | CASSTAPRDTTEAFF
. | 15 | . | TRBJ1-4 | TRBV19 | TGTGCCAGTGGGCCCGGGACATCTACTTATGAAAAACTGTTTTTT | CASGPGTSTYEKLFF
. | 13 | . | TRBJ1-2 | TRBV28 | TGTGCCAGCAGTTTAGGAGGGTACTATGGCTACACCTTC | CASSLGGYYGYTF
TRBD1 | 15 | . | TRBJ2-7 | TRBV15 | TGTGCCACCAGCCCTCGACAGGGTTTTAGCTACGAGCAGTACTTC | CATSPRQGFSYEQYF
. | 14 | . | TRBJ1-5 | TRBV7-8 | TGTGCCAGCAGCTTAGGCAGGATTAATCAGCCCCAGCATTTT | CASSLGRINQPQHF
TRBD1 | 15 | . | TRBJ1-5 | TRBV7-9 | TGTGCCAGCAGCTTCGGACAGGGGGCAAAGCAGCCCCAGCATTTT | CASSFGQGAKQPQHF
. | 13 | once | TRBJ1-1 | TRBV19 | TGTGCCAGTAGTACGACAGCTAACACTGAAGCTTTCTTT | CASSTTANTEAFF
TRBD1 | 14 | . | TRBJ2-7 | TRBV30 | TGTGCCTGGGCAGGGGGTAACGTCCCCTACGAGCAGTACTTC | CAWAGGNVPYEQYF
. | 15 | once | TRBJ1-1 | TRBV18 | TGTGCCAGCTCACCACGAGCGGGGTTCGACACTGAAGCTTTCTTT | CASSPRAGFDTEAFF
TRBD1 | 14 | . | TRBJ1-2 | TRBV18 | TGTGCCAGCTCACCAAGTGCAGGGGGAGTAGGCTACACCTTC | CASSPSAGGVGYTF
. | 14 | . | TRBJ1-2 | TRBV5-4 | TGTGCCAGCAGCCCCCAGGGGCCCGACTATGGCTACACCTTC | CASSPQGPDYGYTF
. | 14 | few | TRBJ1-5 | TRBV6-1 | TGTGCCAGCAGTGAAGGAGGGGGAGATCAGCCCCAGCATTTT | CASSEGGGDQPQHF
TRBD1 | 15 | . | TRBJ2-1 | TRBV5-4 | TGTGCCAGCAGTTTCGCCGGGACAGGAAACAATGAGCAGTTCTTC | CASSFAGTGNNEQFF
TRBD1 | 15 | . | TRBJ2-7 | TRBV6-5 | TGTGCCAGCGAGGGGACAGGAGGGAAGTCCTACGAGCAGTACTTC | CASEGTGGKSYEQYF
. | 15 | . | TRBJ1-6 | TRBV6-5 | TGTGCCAGCACCGAAACAGCCACTAGTTATTCACCCCTCCACTTT | CASTETATSYSPLHF
. | 15 | . | TRBJ1-2 | TRBV28 | TGTGCCAGCAGTGTTGCCCTGTTAGCTAACTATGGCTACACCTTC | CASSVALLANYGYTF
TRBD1 | 18 | . | TRBJ1-1 | TRBV19 | TGTGCCAGTAGTATAGAGCGGACAGGGAGGGCCCCAGGGACTGAAGCTTTCTTT | CASSIERTGRAPGTEAFF
. | 11 | . | TRBJ2-5 | TRBV5-6 | TGTGCCAGCAGCTTCGGTGAGACCCAGTACTTC | CASSFGETQYF
TRBD2 | 16 | . | TRBJ2-2 | TRBV10-3 | TGTGCCATCAGTGAAGGGCGGGGGGTAAACACCGGGGAGCTGTTTTTT | CAISEGRGVNTGELFF
TRBD1 | 14 | . | TRBJ1-1 | TRBV5-6 | TGTGCCAGCACAAGGGACAGGGGAGTTACTGAAGCTTTCTTT | CASTRDRGVTEAFF